The present entry profiles one T cell receptor beta chain with its context. No antigen is known for it. Germline V gene data show CDR1 as SNHLY and CDR2 as FYNNEI. V was trimmed by 3 bases and J by 2 bases, leaving 5 bases between them. The CDR3 is made up of 13 amino acids. This record belongs to a study of T cells in Graves' hyperthyroidism and ophthalmopathy. Study in general: Blood from the periphery was taken at initial diagnosis, before any treatment.

What was amplified from RNA transcripts were TCR beta CDR3 regions. TCR CDR3 regions were first amplified by RT-PCR with HTBI primers. TCRdb re-derived calls from the multiplex PCR reads in MiXCR, one entry per CDR3 protein. This table holds approximately 400,000 distinct CDR3 sequences, approximately 17% found once. General observations from the study: Most thyroid clonotypes expanded above 0.001 were also detected in blood. A model of 13 V-J features distinguished ophthalmopathy from stable hyperthyroidism. The model anticipated ophthalmopathy a median about six months pre-onset.

Sequencing was performed on blood. The rearrangement links TRBV2 to TRBJ1-3; no firm D call. This sequence originates from a young man with Graves' ophthalmopathy. CDR3: CASSETPGNTIYF. The DNA of the CDR3 is TGTGCCAGCAGTGAGACGCCTGGAAACACCATATATTTT.